Shown below are 26 T cell receptor beta chains from a single sample sequenced in a study of Ad26.COV2.S vaccination and SARS-CoV-2 variants. The table came from immunoSEQ multiplex PCR; TCRdb's copy has only in-frame clones and leaves some out. The sample lists fewer than 400,000 clones; just over 85% were seen once. As to treatment: 19 received Ad26.COV2.S at low or high dose, single or two shots; about 5 received placebo; per-sample allocation not given. The study sampled participants on day 63 after the first vaccine or placebo injection. The sequences come from peripheral blood, collected in a trial of Ad26.COV2.S vaccine versus placebo. The origin of the receptors is a person between 18 and 59 years old who received the Ad26.COV2.S COVID-19 vaccine or a placebo.

The chain combines TRBV9 with TRBJ1-1; 9 bases align to TRBD1. CDR1 and CDR2 from the germline V gene are SGDLS and YYNGEE. V gave up 5 bases and J gave up 1 base; unmatched junction bases: 6. The CDR3 is made up of 15 amino acids. The CDR3, as DNA: TGTGCCAGCAGGCCAGGACAGGGGACGAACACTGAAGCTTTCTTT. Protein: CASRPGQGTNTEAFF.

With respect to this clone: In the same sample, other DNA sequences code for this CDR3. The rearrangement links TRBV7-2 to TRBJ2-2; D is unresolved. Germline values: CDR1 SGHTA, CDR2 FQGNSA. The CDR3 runs to 13 residues. V gave up 6 bases and J gave up 1 base, with 6 bases separating them. The CDR3 reads CASSFRNTGELFF. CDR3 nucleotide sequence: TGTGCCAGCAGTTTCCGGAACACCGGGGAGCTGTTTTTT. Full variable domain (missing parts from reference TRBV7-2 and TRBJ2-2): GAGVSQSPSNKVTEKGKDVELRCDPISGHTALYWYRQSLGQGLEFLIYFQGNSAPDKSGLPSDRFSAERTGGSVSTLTIQRTQQEDSAVYLCASSFRNTGELFFGEGSRLTVL.

The chain combines TRBV10-3 with TRBJ1-5; D might be TRBD1 (5 bases). The CDR3 has 12 amino acids. Trimming left V 8 bases short and J 4 bases short, with 9 bases between. Germline V lookup: CDR1 ENHRY, CDR2 SYGVKD. In DNA form, the CDR3 reads TGTGCCATCCAACAGGAGAATCAGCCCCAGCATTTT. Encoded protein: CAIQQENQPQHF.

The genes are TRBV5-1 and TRBJ1-5, with D possibly TRBD1 on 5 matching bases. Trimming took 3 bases from V and 4 from J, leaving 14 bases between them. The CDR3 runs to 15 residues. The germline gives CDR1 SGHRS, CDR2 YFSETQ. CDR3 nucleotide sequence: TGCGCCAGCAGCTCGGGGGTGGACGGAAATCAGCCCCAGCATTTT. This gives the protein CASSSGVDGNQPQHF. Using reference TRBV5-1 and TRBJ1-5 for the parts outside the CDR3, the full variable domain is KAGVTQTPRYLIKTRGQQVTLSCSPISGHRSVSWYQQTPGQGLQFLFEYFSETQRNKGNFPGRFSGRQFSNSRSEMNVSTLELGDSALYLCASSSGVDGNQPQHFGDGTRLSIL.

The chain couples TRBV30 to TRBJ1-1; 9 bases align to TRBD1. The junction had 4 bases not matched to a gene; V was cut back by 3 bases and J by 2 bases. The germline CDR1 and CDR2 sequences are GTSNPN and SVGIG (reference sequence). The CDR3 extends over 14 amino acids. CDR3 region: CAWRGDRANTEAFF. The CDR3 bases are TGTGCCTGGAGAGGGGACAGGGCAAACACTGAAGCTTTCTTT.

This clone has a count of ten or more. This rearrangement joins TRBV19 to TRBJ1-5; 7 bases line up with TRBD1. Trimming at V came to 7 bases and at J to 5 bases, leaving 5 bases not matched to a gene. The V gene's germline CDR1 is LNHDA and CDR2 SQIVND (reference sequence). This CDR3 contains 13 residues. Here the CDR3 DNA reads TGTGCCAGTACGGGACAGTTGTATCAGCCCCAGCATTTT. Its protein is CASTGQLYQPQHF.

CDR3 DNA sequence: TGTGCTAGTGGTATTTCGACGTTAAAAGGACAGATATATAGCAATCAGCCCCAGCATTTT. Residues: CASGISTLKGQIYSNQPQHF. J is TRBJ1-5 and V is TRBV12-5; D perhaps matches TRBD1 (6 bases). CDR1 and CDR2 from the germline V gene are LGHNT and FRNRAP. There are 20 residues in the CDR3. The ends were cut back, 5 bases at V and 0 bases at J, with 26 bases in the middle. The whole variable domain, filled in from reference TRBV12-5 and TRBJ1-5, reads DARVTQTPRHKVTEMGQEVTMRCQPILGHNTVFWYRQTMMQGLELLAYFRNRAPLDDSGMPKDRFSAEMPDATLATLKIQPSEPRDSAVYFCASGISTLKGQIYSNQPQHFGDGTRLSIL.

This clone has just one count. The V call is TRBV5-1, the J call TRBJ2-7, with TRBD1 matching over 7 bases. Germline V CDR1 and CDR2: SGHRS, YFSETQ. V dropped 0 bases and J dropped 3; count of bases not matched to a gene: 6. This CDR3 contains 15 residues. CDR3 DNA: TGCGCCAGCAGCTTGGAGGGGGCGTCTGTCTACGAGCAGTACTTC. Its protein product is CASSLEGASVYEQYF.

This rearrangement joins TRBV5-1 to TRBJ1-6; D is ambiguous. CDR1 is SGHRS, CDR2 YFSETQ, per germline. The CDR3 has 14 amino acids. V was cut by 5 bases and J by 6 bases, with 12 bases left in between. This CDR3 reads CASRIGPSNSPLHF. CDR3 DNA: TGCGCCAGCAGAATCGGACCGAGTAATTCACCCCTCCACTTT.

About this clone: The identical CDR3 is also encoded by other nucleotide sequences in the sample. The chain has TRBV30 and TRBJ1-1; D perhaps matches TRBD1 (5 bases). Germline V gene lookup returns CDR1 GTSNPN and CDR2 SVGIG (reference sequence). The CDR3 runs to 14 residues. V was clipped by 0 bases and J by 3 bases, with 11 bases between them. CDR3 DNA sequence: TGTGCCTGGAGTGTTCCTGGGGGGTACACTGAAGCTTTCTTT. This encodes CAWSVPGGYTEAFF.

V is TRBV5-1 and J is TRBJ2-1; 9 positions match TRBD2. Trimming at V came to 0 bases and at J to 8 bases, leaving 12 bases not matched to a gene. Germline V gives CDR1 SGHRS, CDR2 YFSETQ. The CDR3 covers 17 residues. Written as DNA, the CDR3 is TGCGCCAGCAGCTTGGCCGCTGGCGGGGGGGCTAATTATGAGCAGTTCTTC. Translated, it gives CASSLAAGGGANYEQFF.

This clone showed up just a few times. The chain has TRBV9 and TRBJ1-1; 8 bases agree with TRBD1. There are 14 residues in the CDR3. After removal of 3 bases from V and 4 bases from J, the junction contained 5 bases not matched to a gene. Germline-derived CDR1 and CDR2 are SGDLS and YYNGEE. CDR3 region: CASSAIGQGTEAFF. The DNA of the CDR3 is TGTGCCAGCAGCGCGATCGGACAGGGCACTGAAGCTTTCTTT.

This chain joins TRBV4-3 and TRBJ1-2; perhaps TRBD1 as D (5 bases). The germline gives CDR1 LGHNA, CDR2 YSLEER. Trimming left V 0 bases short and J 6 bases short, with 14 bases between. The CDR3 runs to 15 residues. CDR3 region: CASSQDGDRSDGYTF. In nucleotides, the CDR3 is TGCGCCAGCAGCCAAGATGGGGACCGGAGTGATGGCTACACCTTC.

This chain connects TRBV10-3 to TRBJ2-3; TRBD1 might be the D (5 bases). The CDR3 has 16 amino acids. Between the trimmed V and J ends, which lost 2 bases and 3 bases, there was a span of 15 bases. Germline V lookup: CDR1 ENHRY, CDR2 SYGVKD. This CDR3 is CAISEGRGYVTDTQYF. The CDR3 bases are TGTGCCATCAGTGAGGGAAGGGGTTATGTGACAGATACGCAGTATTTT.

About this clone: Other DNA sequences from this sample encode an identical CDR3 as well. The chain has TRBV18 and TRBJ2-5; D unresolved. This CDR3 region has 13 residues. Germline-derived CDR1 and CDR2 are KGHSH and LQKENI. V was cut by 3 bases and J by 4 bases, with 9 bases left in between. CDR3 nucleotide sequence: TGTGCCAGCTCACCCGGCGTTTCAGAGACCCAGTACTTC. It translates to CASSPGVSETQYF.

This chain joins TRBV19 and TRBJ1-6; D is uncertain. Trimming took 4 bases from V and 0 from J, leaving 7 bases between them. Germline V lookup: CDR1 LNHDA, CDR2 SQIVND (reference sequence). The CDR3 consists of 15 residues. This CDR3 reads CASSNGYSYNSPLHF. Written as DNA, the CDR3 is TGTGCCAGTAGTAACGGCTACTCCTATAATTCACCCCTCCACTTT.

The chain carries TRBV6-5 and TRBJ1-1; D remains ambiguous. This CDR3 is built from 14 residues. With 6 bases removed from V and 1 base from J, the gap between germline ends came to 12 bases. Per germline, CDR1 MNHEY and CDR2 SVGAGI. The CDR3 sequence: CASRLLGGNTEAFF. In DNA form, the CDR3 reads TGTGCCAGCAGACTATTAGGAGGGAACACTGAAGCTTTCTTT.

V is TRBV30 and J is TRBJ1-2, with D possibly matching TRBD1 (5 bases). The CDR3 runs to 14 residues. Germline assignment: CDR1 GTSNPN and CDR2 SVGIG (reference sequence). V was shortened by 4 bases and J by 0 bases, with 12 bases between the two germline ends. The CDR3 sequence is CAWTGQAANYGYTF. DNA for the CDR3: TGTGCCTGGACGGGGCAGGCCGCTAACTATGGCTACACCTTC.

This clone came up a few times. V usage is TRBV5-1 and J usage is TRBJ2-1; TRBD2 matches 9 bases. The CDR3 length is 16 residues. Germline V gives CDR1 SGHRS, CDR2 YFSETQ. J gave up 9 bases and V 0 bases, and 10 bases lay outside the gene matches. The DNA of the CDR3 is TGCGCCAGCAGCTTGGATCTGCGGGGGGGCCGGGGTGAGCAGTTCTTC. It translates to CASSLDLRGGRGEQFF. The entire variable domain, with the rest obtained from reference TRBV5-1 and TRBJ2-1, is as follows: KAGVTQTPRYLIKTRGQQVTLSCSPISGHRSVSWYQQTPGQGLQFLFEYFSETQRNKGNFPGRFSGRQFSNSRSEMNVSTLELGDSALYLCASSLDLRGGRGEQFFGPGTRLTVL.

The V and J genes are TRBV29-1 and TRBJ1-1; TRBD1 is a possible D gene (5 bases). Germline V gene lookup returns CDR1 SQVTM and CDR2 ANQGSEA. Between the trimmed V and J ends, which lost 7 bases and 8 bases, there was a span of 17 bases. The CDR3 extends over 12 amino acids. CDR3 bases: TGCAGCGCTAGGGGCCGGGCGGGGGAAGCTTTCTTT. Its protein product is CSARGRAGEAFF.

This rearrangement joins TRBV18 to TRBJ2-2; 13 bases align to TRBD2. Germline V CDR1 and CDR2: KGHSH, LQKENI. Trimming at V came to 4 bases and at J to 3 bases, leaving 8 bases not matched to a gene. The CDR3 length is 18 residues. CDR3 in amino acids: CASSLSTSGGPHTGELFF. The DNA for the CDR3 is TGTGCCAGCTCACTCTCGACTAGCGGGGGGCCACACACCGGGGAGCTGTTTTTT. Looking up the rest from reference TRBV18 and TRBJ2-2 gives the full variable domain: NAGVMQNPRHLVRRRGQEARLRCSPMKGHSHVYWYRQLPEEGLKFMVYLQKENIIDESGMPKERFSAEFPKEGPSILRIQQVVRGDSAAYFCASSLSTSGGPHTGELFFGEGSRLTVL.

The chain has TRBV5-6 and TRBJ1-1; a weak D match, TRBD1 (5 bases). V was pared by 0 bases and J by 4 bases, with 10 bases between. Per the germline V gene, CDR1 is SGHDT and CDR2 is YYEEEE. CDR3 size: 14 residues. CDR3: CASSLGGVGTEAFF. The CDR3 nucleotides read TGTGCCAGCAGCTTGGGAGGGGTGGGCACTGAAGCTTTCTTT.

CDR3 protein: CASSPTPGQKETQYF. The CDR3, as DNA: TGTGCCAGCAGTCCGACCCCGGGACAGAAAGAGACCCAGTACTTC. The chain couples TRBV27 to TRBJ2-5, with TRBD1 identical over 7 bases. Germline V gene data show CDR1 as MNHEY and CDR2 as SMNVEV (reference sequence). The CDR3 runs to 15 residues. Germline trimming cut 5 bases from V and 3 bases from J; bases unmatched to any gene: 9.

CDR3 bases: TGTGCCAGTACTTCCGCCGGGGGGCTGAACTCTGGGGCCAACGTCCTGACTTTC. It specifies CASTSAGGLNSGANVLTF. The gene calls are TRBV19 and TRBJ2-6, with D possibly being TRBD2 (7 bases). The CDR3 is 18 amino acids. The germline V gene encodes CDR1 LNHDA and CDR2 SQIVND (reference sequence). Between the trimmed V and J ends, which lost 7 bases and 0 bases, there was a span of 19 bases.

The chain uses TRBV6-2 or TRBV6-3 and TRBJ2-4; D remains ambiguous. The CDR3 is 14 amino acids. Between the trimmed V and J ends, which lost 4 bases and 2 bases, there was a span of 9 bases. Germline CDR1 is MNHEY and CDR2 is SVGEGT. CDR3 sequence (DNA): TGTGCCAGCAGTTGGGCAGGCCCCAAAAACATTCAGTACTTC. Translation gives CASSWAGPKNIQYF.

This chain links TRBV3-1 (or the pseudogene TRBV3-2) with TRBJ2-1; no clear D gene. CDR3 length equals 12 residues. Germline V lookup: CDR1 LGHDT, CDR2 YNNKEL (reference sequence). V was pared by 2 bases and J by 6 bases, with 5 bases between. Here the CDR3 DNA reads TGTGCCAGCAGCCAAATGCTCAATGAGCAGTTCTTC. Translation gives CASSQMLNEQFF.